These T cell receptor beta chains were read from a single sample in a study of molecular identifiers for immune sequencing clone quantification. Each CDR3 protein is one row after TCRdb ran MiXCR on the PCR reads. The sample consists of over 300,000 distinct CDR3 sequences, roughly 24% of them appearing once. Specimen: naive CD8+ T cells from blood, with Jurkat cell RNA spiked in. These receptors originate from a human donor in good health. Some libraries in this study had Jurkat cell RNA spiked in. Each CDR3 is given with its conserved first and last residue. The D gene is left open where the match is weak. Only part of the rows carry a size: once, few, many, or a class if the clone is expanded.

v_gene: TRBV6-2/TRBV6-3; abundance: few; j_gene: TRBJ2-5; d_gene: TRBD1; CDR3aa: CASSPPTGRETQYF; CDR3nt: TGTGCCAGCAGTCCCCCGACAGGGCGAGAGACCCAGTACTTC
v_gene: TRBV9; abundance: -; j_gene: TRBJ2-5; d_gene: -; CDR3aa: CASSVDILQETQYF; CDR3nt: TGTGCCAGCAGCGTTGACATACTACAAGAGACCCAGTACTTC
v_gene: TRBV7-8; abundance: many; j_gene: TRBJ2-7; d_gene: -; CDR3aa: CASSPGAVSSYEQYF; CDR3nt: TGTGCCAGCAGCCCGGGGGCGGTTAGCTCCTACGAGCAGTACTTC
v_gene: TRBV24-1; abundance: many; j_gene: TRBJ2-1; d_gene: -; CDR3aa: CATSDPGLNYNEQFF; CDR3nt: TGTGCCACCAGTGATCCGGGACTCAACTACAATGAGCAGTTCTTC
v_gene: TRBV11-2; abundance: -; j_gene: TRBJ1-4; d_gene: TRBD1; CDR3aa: CASSLGTANEKLFF; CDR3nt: TGTGCCAGCAGCCTAGGGACAGCTAATGAAAAACTGTTTTTT
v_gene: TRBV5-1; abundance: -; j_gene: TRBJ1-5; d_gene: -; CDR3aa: CVSGIIAGTDENQPQHF; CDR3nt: TGCGTCAGCGGAATAATCGCCGGGACGGATGAAAATCAGCCCCAGCATTTT
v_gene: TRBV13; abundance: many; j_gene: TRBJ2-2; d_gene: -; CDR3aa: CASREGMNTGELFF; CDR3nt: TGTGCCAGCAGGGAGGGGATGAACACCGGGGAGCTGTTTTTT
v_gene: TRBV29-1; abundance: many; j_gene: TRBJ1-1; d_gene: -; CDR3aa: CSALWTEAFF; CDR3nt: TGCAGCGCCTTATGGACTGAAGCTTTCTTT
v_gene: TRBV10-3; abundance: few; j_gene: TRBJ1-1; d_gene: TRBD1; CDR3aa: CAISELMTGGATEAFF; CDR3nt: TGTGCCATCAGTGAGCTGATGACAGGGGGCGCGACTGAAGCTTTCTTT
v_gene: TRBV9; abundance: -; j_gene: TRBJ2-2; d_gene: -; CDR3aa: CASCVGSGYTGELFF; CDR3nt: TGTGCCAGCTGCGTAGGATCAGGGTACACCGGGGAGCTGTTTTTT
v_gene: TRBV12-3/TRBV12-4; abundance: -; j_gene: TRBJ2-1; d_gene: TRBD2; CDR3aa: CASASGGPYNEQLF; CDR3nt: TGTGCCAGCGCAAGCGGGGGCCCCTACAATGAGCAGCTCTTC
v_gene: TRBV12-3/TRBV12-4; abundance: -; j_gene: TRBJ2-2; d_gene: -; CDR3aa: CASSPGTGGLFF; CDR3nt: TGTGCCAGCAGTCCGGGAACCGGGGGGCTGTTTTTT
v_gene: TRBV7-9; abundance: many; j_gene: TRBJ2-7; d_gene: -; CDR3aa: CASSLSTPVDHEQYF; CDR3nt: TGTGCCAGCAGCCTTTCGACCCCAGTAGACCACGAGCAGTACTTC
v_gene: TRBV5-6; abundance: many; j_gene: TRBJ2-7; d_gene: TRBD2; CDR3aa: CASSLASSGPYEQYF; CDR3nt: TGTGCCAGCAGCTTGGCGTCTAGCGGACCCTACGAGCAGTACTTC
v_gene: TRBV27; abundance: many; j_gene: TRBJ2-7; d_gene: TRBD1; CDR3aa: CASSEQGAHEQYF; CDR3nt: TGTGCCAGCAGTGAACAGGGGGCGCACGAGCAGTACTTC
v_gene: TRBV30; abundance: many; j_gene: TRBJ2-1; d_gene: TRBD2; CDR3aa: CACNSGIESYNEQFF; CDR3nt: TGTGCCTGTAATAGCGGGATTGAATCCTACAATGAGCAGTTCTTC
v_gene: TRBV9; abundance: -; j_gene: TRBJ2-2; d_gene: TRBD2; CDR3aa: CASSPERGGRGGELFF; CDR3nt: TGTGCCAGCAGCCCCGAGCGGGGGGGCCGAGGCGGGGAGCTGTTTTTT
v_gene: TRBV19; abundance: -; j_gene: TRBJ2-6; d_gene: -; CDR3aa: CASSIDGSTFSGANVLTF; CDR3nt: TGTGCCAGTAGTATAGACGGGAGTACCTTCTCTGGGGCCAACGTCCTGACTTTC
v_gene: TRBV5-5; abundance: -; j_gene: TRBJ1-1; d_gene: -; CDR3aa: CSSSFGVKTEAFF; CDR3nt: TGTTCCAGCAGCTTCGGGGTAAAAACTGAAGCTTTCTTT
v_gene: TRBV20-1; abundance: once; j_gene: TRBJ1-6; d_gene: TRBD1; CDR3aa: CSAREVKLVRTGLSPLHF; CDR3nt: TGCAGTGCTAGAGAGGTCAAATTGGTCCGGACAGGGCTTTCACCCCTCCACTTT
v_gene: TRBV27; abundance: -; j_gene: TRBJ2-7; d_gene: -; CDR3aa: CASTRSGGTYPSYEQYF; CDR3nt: TGTGCCAGCACGAGATCAGGAGGGACCTATCCCTCCTACGAGCAGTACTTC
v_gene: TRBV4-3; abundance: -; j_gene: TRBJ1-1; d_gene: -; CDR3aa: CASSQDKRGEAFF; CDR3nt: TGCGCCAGCAGCCAAGACAAACGTGGGGAAGCTTTCTTT
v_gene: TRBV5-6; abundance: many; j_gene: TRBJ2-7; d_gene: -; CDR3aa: CASSLSGPDPEEQYF; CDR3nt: TGTGCCAGCAGCTTGTCGGGACCCGATCCAGAAGAGCAGTACTTC
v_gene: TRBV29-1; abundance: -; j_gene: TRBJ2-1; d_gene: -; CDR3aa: CSVQWEESSYNEQFF; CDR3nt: TGCAGCGTTCAGTGGGAGGAGTCCTCCTACAATGAGCAGTTCTTC
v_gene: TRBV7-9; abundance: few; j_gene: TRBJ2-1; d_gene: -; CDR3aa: CASSLLDEDNEQFF; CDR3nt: TGTGCCAGCAGCTTATTGGACGAGGACAATGAGCAGTTCTTC
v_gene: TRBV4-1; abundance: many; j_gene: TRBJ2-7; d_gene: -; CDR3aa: CASSQTDSIVYEQYF; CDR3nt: TGCGCCAGCAGCCAGACGGACAGCATAGTCTACGAGCAGTACTTC
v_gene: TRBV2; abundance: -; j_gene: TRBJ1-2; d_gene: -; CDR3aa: CASSDGRQGSYGYTF; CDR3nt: TGTGCCAGCAGTGATGGACGGCAGGGGTCTTATGGCTACACCTTC
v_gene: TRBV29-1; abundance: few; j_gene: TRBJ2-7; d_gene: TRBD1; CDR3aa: CSVEAGGFEQHF; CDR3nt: TGCAGCGTTGAAGCAGGGGGCTTCGAGCAGCACTTC
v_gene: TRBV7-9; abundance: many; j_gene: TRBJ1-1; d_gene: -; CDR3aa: CASSLVQGGWTEAFF; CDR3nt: TGTGCCAGCAGCTTAGTCCAGGGTGGGTGGACTGAAGCTTTCTTT
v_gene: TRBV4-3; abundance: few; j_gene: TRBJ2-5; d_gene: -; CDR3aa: CASSQEWGEETQYF; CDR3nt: TGCGCCAGCAGCCAAGAGTGGGGGGAAGAGACCCAGTACTTC
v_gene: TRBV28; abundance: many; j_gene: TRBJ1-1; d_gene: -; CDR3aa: CASSDIMNTEAFF; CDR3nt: TGTGCCAGCAGTGACATAATGAACACTGAAGCTTTCTTT
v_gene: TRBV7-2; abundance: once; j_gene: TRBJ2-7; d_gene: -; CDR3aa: CASTFEVGLYAQYF; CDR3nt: TGTGCCAGCACATTCGAGGTAGGCCTCTACGCGCAGTACTTC
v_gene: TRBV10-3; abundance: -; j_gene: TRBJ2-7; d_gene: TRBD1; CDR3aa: CAISESDRASSSYEQYF; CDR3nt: TGTGCCATCAGTGAGTCTGACAGGGCCTCCAGCTCCTACGAGCAGTACTTC
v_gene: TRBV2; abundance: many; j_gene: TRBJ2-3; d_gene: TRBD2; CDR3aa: CASSNQAGGPNTQYF; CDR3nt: TGTGCCAGCAGTAATCAAGCGGGGGGGCCGAATACGCAGTATTTT
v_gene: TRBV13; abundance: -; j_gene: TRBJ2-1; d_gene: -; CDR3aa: CASSRGWPGSFF; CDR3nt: TGTGCCAGCAGCAGAGGATGGCCCGGCTCGTTCTTC
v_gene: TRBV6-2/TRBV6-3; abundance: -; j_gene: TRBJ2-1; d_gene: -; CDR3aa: CASKGIWQFF; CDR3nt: TGTGCCAGCAAGGGGATTTGGCAGTTCTTC
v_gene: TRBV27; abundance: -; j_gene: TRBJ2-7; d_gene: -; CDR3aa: CASSLLVNTYEQYF; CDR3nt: TGTGCCAGCAGTTTATTGGTCAATACCTACGAGCAGTACTTC
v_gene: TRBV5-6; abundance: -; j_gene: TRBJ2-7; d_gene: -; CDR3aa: CASSLRDNLYEQYF; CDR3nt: TGTGCCAGCAGCTTGAGGGACAATCTTTACGAGCAGTACTTC
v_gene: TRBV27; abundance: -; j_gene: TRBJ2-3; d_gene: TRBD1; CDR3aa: CASTAGTGYTDTQYF; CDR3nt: TGTGCCAGCACCGCCGGGACAGGCTACACAGATACGCAGTATTTT
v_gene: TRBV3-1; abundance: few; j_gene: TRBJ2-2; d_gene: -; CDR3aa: CASTGQTGELFF; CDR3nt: TGTGCCAGCACCGGACAGACCGGGGAGCTGTTTTTT
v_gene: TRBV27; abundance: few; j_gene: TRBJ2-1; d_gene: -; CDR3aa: CASTPTRVLGTNEQFF; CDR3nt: TGTGCCAGCACCCCTACCCGAGTACTAGGGACCAATGAGCAGTTCTTC
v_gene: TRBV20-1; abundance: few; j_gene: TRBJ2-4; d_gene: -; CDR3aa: CSARLQDLAKNIQYF; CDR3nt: TGCAGTGCTAGGCTACAGGACCTAGCCAAAAACATTCAGTACTTC
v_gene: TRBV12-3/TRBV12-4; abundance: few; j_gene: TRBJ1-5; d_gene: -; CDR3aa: CASSLIGEGGNQPQHF; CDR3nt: TGTGCCAGCAGTTTAATTGGCGAGGGGGGAAATCAGCCCCAGCATTTT
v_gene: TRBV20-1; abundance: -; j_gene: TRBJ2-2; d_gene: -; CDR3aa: CSAPPLGGTAGELFF; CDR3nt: TGCAGTGCTCCGCCACTAGGCGGTACCGCCGGGGAGCTGTTTTTT
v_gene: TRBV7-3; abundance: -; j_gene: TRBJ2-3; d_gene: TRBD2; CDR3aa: CASSLNGGGGTDTQYF; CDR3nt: TGTGCCAGCAGCCTAAATGGGGGAGGGGGCACAGATACGCAGTATTTT
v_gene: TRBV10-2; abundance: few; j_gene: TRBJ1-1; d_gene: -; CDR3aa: CATNEGLFMEAFF; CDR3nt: TGCGCCACCAACGAGGGACTCTTTATGGAAGCTTTCTTT
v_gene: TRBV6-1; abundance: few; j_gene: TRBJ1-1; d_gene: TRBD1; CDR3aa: CASSPPSYTGGLSNTEAFF; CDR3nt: TGTGCCAGCAGCCCTCCCTCGTACACAGGGGGCCTTTCGAACACTGAAGCTTTCTTT
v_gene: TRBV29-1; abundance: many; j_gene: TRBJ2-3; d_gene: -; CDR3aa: CSVHITDTQYF; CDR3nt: TGCAGCGTGCATATTACAGATACGCAGTATTTT
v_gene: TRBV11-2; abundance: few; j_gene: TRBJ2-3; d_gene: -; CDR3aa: CASSRQLSTDTQYF; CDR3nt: TGTGCCAGCAGCCGCCAGTTGAGCACAGATACGCAGTATTTT
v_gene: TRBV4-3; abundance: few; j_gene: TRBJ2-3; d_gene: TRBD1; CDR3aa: CASSAGQGSTDTQYF; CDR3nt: TGCGCCAGCAGCGCAGGACAGGGATCCACAGATACGCAGTATTTT
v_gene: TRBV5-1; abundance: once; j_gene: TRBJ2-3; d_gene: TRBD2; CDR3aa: CASSLRLAGAFGRDTQYF; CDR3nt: TGCGCCAGCAGCTTAAGGCTAGCGGGGGCTTTCGGGCGAGATACGCAGTATTTT
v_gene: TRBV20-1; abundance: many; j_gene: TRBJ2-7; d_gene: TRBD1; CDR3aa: CSAQPGTGGEQYF; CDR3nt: TGCAGTGCTCAACCAGGGACAGGGGGCGAGCAGTACTTC
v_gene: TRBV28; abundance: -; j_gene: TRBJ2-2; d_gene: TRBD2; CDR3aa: CASRELAGGYTGELFF; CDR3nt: TGTGCCAGCAGGGAGTTAGCGGGAGGCTACACCGGGGAGCTGTTTTTT
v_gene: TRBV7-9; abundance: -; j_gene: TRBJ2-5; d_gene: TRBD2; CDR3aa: CASSPDAGTSRAKPQYF; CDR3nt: TGTGCCAGCAGCCCCGACGCCGGGACTAGCCGAGCAAAGCCCCAGTACTTC
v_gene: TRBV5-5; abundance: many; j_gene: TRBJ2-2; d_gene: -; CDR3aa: CASGSNTGELFF; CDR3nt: TGTGCGAGCGGGTCGAACACCGGGGAGCTGTTTTTT
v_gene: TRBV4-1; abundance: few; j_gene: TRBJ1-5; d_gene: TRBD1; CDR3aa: CASSPTGVSNQPQHF; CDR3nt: TGCGCCAGCAGCCCTACAGGGGTTAGCAATCAGCCCCAGCATTTT
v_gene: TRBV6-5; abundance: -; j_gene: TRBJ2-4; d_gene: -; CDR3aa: CASSYGYIQYF; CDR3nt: TGTGCCAGCAGTTACGGGTACATTCAGTACTTC
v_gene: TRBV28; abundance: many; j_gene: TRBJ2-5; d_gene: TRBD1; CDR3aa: CASSYRGQETQYF; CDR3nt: TGTGCCAGCAGTTACAGGGGGCAAGAGACCCAGTACTTC
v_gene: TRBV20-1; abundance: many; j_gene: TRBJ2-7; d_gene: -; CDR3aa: CSAKFADPTEYF; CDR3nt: TGCAGTGCTAAATTTGCGGACCCGACGGAGTACTTC